The 21 T cell receptor beta chains given below trace back to one sample, sequenced in a study of blood T cell repertoires in COVID-19. Sequencing used immunoSEQ multiplex PCR; TCRdb keeps in-frame clones, though not all of them. The sample holds 200,000 to 250,000 clones; around 81% are singletons and the top ten take about 1.9%. Sequencing input: peripheral blood. These receptors all stem from a man younger than 40 who had recovered from COVID-19.

V is TRBV15 and J is TRBJ2-1; 8 nucleotides match TRBD1. CDR3 size: 16 residues. The germline V gene encodes CDR1 LNHNV and CDR2 YYDKDF (reference sequence). The ends lost 0 bases at V and 8 bases at J; junction bases unmatched: 9. The CDR3 loop is CATSRDLRTGSHEQFF. CDR3 in DNA: TGTGCCACCAGCAGAGATCTAAGGACAGGGTCCCATGAGCAGTTCTTC.

The V gene is TRBV15, the J gene TRBJ1-5, with D possibly matching TRBD1 (6 bases). Trimming took off 3 bases at V and 1 base at J, with 10 bases between the two ends. Germline values: CDR1 LNHNV, CDR2 YYDKDF (reference sequence). CDR3 length: 15 amino acids. CDR3 protein: CATSREGGSNQPQHF. In DNA form, the CDR3 reads TGTGCCACCAGCAGGGAGGGGGGGAGCAATCAGCCCCAGCATTTT.

The chain joins TRBV5-8 to TRBJ2-5, with D maybe TRBD1 (6 bases). CDR3 length: 13 residues. V lost 3 bases to trimming and J lost 2 bases, with 8 bases between them. CDR1 is SGHTS and CDR2 is YDEGEE in the germline V gene. The chain's CDR3 is CASSSGQQETQYF. The CDR3, as DNA: TGTGCCAGCAGCTCCGGACAGCAAGAGACCCAGTACTTC.

This chain links TRBV2 with TRBJ2-2, with 7 bases fitting TRBD1. V shed 6 bases, J shed 7 bases, and the junction held 8 bases outside the gene matches. CDR3 size: 14 residues. Germline lookup yields CDR1 SNHLY and CDR2 FYNNEI. The CDR3 here is CASSWDSGRGELFF. The CDR3 DNA sequence: TGTGCCAGCAGCTGGGACAGCGGACGCGGGGAGCTGTTTTTT.

This chain joins TRBV19 and TRBJ1-5; TRBD1 matches 8 bases. The CDR3 extends over 13 amino acids. Germline assignment: CDR1 LNHDA and CDR2 SQIVND (reference sequence). After removal of 6 bases from V and 6 bases from J, the junction contained 4 bases not matched to a gene. CDR3 amino acids: CASSGQGLQPQHF. The CDR3 DNA reads TGTGCCAGTAGCGGACAGGGACTTCAGCCCCAGCATTTT. The whole variable domain, filled in from reference TRBV19 and TRBJ1-5, reads DGGITQSPKYLFRKEGQNVTLSCEQNLNHDAMYWYRQDPGQGLRLIYYSQIVNDFQKGDIAEGYSVSREKKESFPLTVTSAQKNPTAFYLCASSGQGLQPQHFGDGTRLSIL.

V is TRBV27 and J is TRBJ2-7; 7 nucleotides line up with TRBD1. Germline V gene lookup returns CDR1 MNHEY and CDR2 SMNVEV (reference sequence). This CDR3 has 14 amino acids. V was pared by 6 bases and J by 2 bases, with 7 bases of the junction left unmatched. CDR3 protein: CASRVTGSPYEQYF. The CDR3 DNA follows: TGTGCCAGCAGAGTGACAGGGTCACCCTACGAGCAGTACTTC.

The V call is TRBV10-3, the J call TRBJ1-1, with a weak D call TRBD1 (6 bases). This CDR3 comprises 15 residues. CDR1 is ENHRY and CDR2 is SYGVKD in the germline V gene. V lost 3 bases, J lost 4 bases, and 15 bases lay in between. CDR3 in amino acids: CAISDDETGLTEAFF. CDR3 bases: TGTGCCATCAGTGACGACGAAACAGGGCTCACTGAAGCTTTCTTT.

On this clone itself: Different DNA sequences within this sample yield the same CDR3. The J gene is TRBJ2-5, the V gene TRBV15; D possibly corresponds to TRBD2 (6 bases). This CDR3 contains 14 residues. Per the germline V gene, CDR1 is LNHNV and CDR2 is YYDKDF (reference sequence). The germline V and J ends were trimmed by 0 bases and 2 bases, with 7 bases remaining between them. The CDR3 loop is CATSRDRGQETQYF. The CDR3 DNA follows: TGTGCCACCAGCAGAGATCGGGGGCAAGAGACCCAGTACTTC.

The CDR3 loop is CASRQGVATEAFF. CDR3 DNA: TGTGCCAGCAGGCAAGGGGTGGCCACTGAAGCTTTCTTT. The V gene is TRBV11-1, the J gene TRBJ1-1; tentative D call: TRBD1 (5 bases). The V end lost 6 bases, the J end lost 4 bases, and 12 bases lay between the germline ends. This CDR3 region has 13 residues. Germline V lookup: CDR1 SGHAT, CDR2 FQDESV (reference sequence). Combining the CDR3 with reference TRBV11-1 and TRBJ1-1 gives the whole variable domain EAEVAQSPRYKITEKSQAVAFWCDPISGHATLYWYRQILGQGPELLVQFQDESVVDDSQLPKDRFSAERLKGVDSTLKIQPAELGDSAMYLCASRQGVATEAFFGQGTRLTVV.

The gene calls are TRBV19 and TRBJ1-3; the D is unclear. Trimming stripped 6 bases from V and 2 bases from J, with 17 bases between. The CDR3 totals 16 residues. CDR1 is LNHDA, CDR2 SQIVND, per germline (reference sequence). The CDR3: CASSRYSQGAGNTIYF. The CDR3 DNA sequence: TGTGCCAGTAGCCGTTACTCCCAAGGAGCTGGAAACACCATATATTTT.

This chain connects TRBV5-1 to TRBJ2-1; D is unresolved. The V end lost 7 bases, the J end lost 2 bases, and 19 bases lay between the germline ends. The CDR3 sequence is 16 residues long. Looked up from germline, CDR1 is SGHRS and CDR2 is YFSETQ. The CDR3 DNA reads as TGCGCCAGCGGCAGCCCCGAACTACCTACCTACAATGAGCAGTTCTTC. Amino acids: CASGSPELPTYNEQFF.

The CDR3 DNA sequence: TGTGCCAGCAGCCCTCCTAGAGTCTCCTACAATGAGCAGTTCTTC. Its protein product is CASSPPRVSYNEQFF. V usage is TRBV7-9 and J usage is TRBJ2-1; D is ambiguous. The CDR3 contains 15 residues. The ends were cut back, 5 bases at V and 0 bases at J, with 11 bases in the middle. Per the germline V gene, CDR1 is SEHNR and CDR2 is FQNEAQ (reference sequence).

The J gene is TRBJ2-7, the V gene TRBV11-2; a weak D match, TRBD1 (6 bases). The CDR3 length is 12 residues. Trimming took 5 bases from V and 4 from J, leaving 9 bases between them. Germline V CDR1 and CDR2: SGHAT, FQNNGV. CDR3 loop: CASSETGYEQYV. DNA for the CDR3: TGTGCCAGCAGCGAAACAGGGTACGAGCAGTACGTC.

This chain links TRBV7-8 with TRBJ1-2, with 7 nucleotides matching TRBD1. The CDR3 is 15 amino acids. Germline loops: CDR1 SGHVS, CDR2 FQNEAQ. V dropped 5 bases and J dropped 0; count of bases not matched to a gene: 6. This CDR3 reads CASSERDRANYGYTF. DNA for the CDR3: TGTGCCAGCAGCGAACGGGACAGAGCTAACTATGGCTACACCTTC.

The V and J genes are TRBV6-5 and TRBJ1-1, with unresolved D. V was trimmed by 0 bases and J by 10 bases, leaving 9 bases between them. Looked up from germline, CDR1 is MNHEY and CDR2 is SVGAGI. This CDR3 comprises 12 residues. The CDR3 DNA is TGTGCCAGCAGTTACTCTGTGGGAGTAGCTTTCTTT. It is translated as CASSYSVGVAFF.

The J gene is TRBJ1-4, the V gene TRBV9; a weak D match, TRBD1 (5 bases). The CDR3 consists of 14 residues. Trimming took off 3 bases at V and 5 bases at J, with 11 bases between the two ends. Germline V gives CDR1 SGDLS, CDR2 YYNGEE. The CDR3 nucleotides are TGTGCCAGCAGCGCGACGGGGGGAAATGAAAAACTGTTTTTT. This gives the protein CASSATGGNEKLFF.

The rearrangement links TRBV9 to TRBJ1-5; 10 positions agree with TRBD1. The germline gives CDR1 SGDLS, CDR2 YYNGEE. The CDR3 is 14 amino acids. The V and J ends lost 4 bases and 7 bases, in that order; junction bases with no gene match: 5. Here the CDR3 DNA reads TGTGCCAGCAGCCGCGGGACAGGGGTCCAGCCCCAGCATTTT. It is translated as CASSRGTGVQPQHF.

The table lists this clone with many counts. This chain connects TRBV28 to TRBJ2-7; a weak D match, TRBD1 (5 bases). Germline V CDR1 and CDR2: MDHEN, SYDVKM. This CDR3 is built from 17 residues. V was trimmed by 6 bases and J by 0 bases, leaving 21 bases between them. The CDR3 sequence is CASSSMTRRQSSYEQYV. The DNA of the CDR3 is TGTGCCAGCAGCTCAATGACCCGAAGACAGAGCTCCTACGAGCAGTACGTC.

V usage is TRBV3-1 (or the pseudogene TRBV3-2) and J usage is TRBJ2-1; maybe TRBD2 (5 bases). The CDR3 runs to 12 residues. Between the trimmed V and J ends, which lost 4 bases and 8 bases, there was a span of 9 bases. Germline V gene data show CDR1 as LGHDT and CDR2 as YNNKEL (reference sequence). Here the CDR3 DNA reads TGTGCCAGCAGCCGGAGGATAGATGAGCAGTTCTTC. Amino acid sequence: CASSRRIDEQFF.

Regarding this clone: Other DNA sequences from this sample encode an identical CDR3 as well. The J gene is TRBJ2-5, the V gene TRBV11-2; D perhaps matches TRBD2 (6 bases). Looked up from germline, CDR1 is SGHAT and CDR2 is FQNNGV. This CDR3 region has 13 residues. Trimming stripped 5 bases from V and 2 bases from J, with 9 bases between. CDR3 sequence reads: CASSLGRQETQYF. The DNA for the CDR3 is TGTGCCAGCAGCCTCGGGAGACAAGAGACCCAGTACTTC.

The chain uses TRBV11-2 and TRBJ2-7; tentatively, D is TRBD2 (6 bases). V was trimmed by 5 bases and J by 6 bases, leaving 11 bases between them. The CDR3 has 12 residues. Per germline, CDR1 SGHAT and CDR2 FQNNGV. CDR3 bases: TGTGCCAGCAGCCACCTCGGGGGCGAGCAGTACTTC. It is translated as CASSHLGGEQYF.